This passage covers 20 T cell receptor beta chains from one sample sequenced in a study of PD-1 blockade in classical Hodgkin lymphoma. Every patient had relapsed following autologous stem cell transplantation, and cohorts differed in brentuximab vedotin exposure. Assay: immunoSEQ multiplex PCR; the TCRdb copy retains only in-frame clones and omits some. This sample yields approximately 37,000 clones, of which roughly 73% are seen a single time; about an eighth belongs to the top ten. Source: peripheral blood mononuclear cells (PBMCs), taken at baseline. The receptors shown here come from a human donor with classical Hodgkin lymphoma.

The genes are TRBV11-1 and TRBJ2-7; D gene ambiguous. Germline values: CDR1 SGHAT, CDR2 FQDESV (reference sequence). The CDR3 loop spans 15 amino acids. V was shortened by 1 base and J by 0 bases, with 10 bases between the two germline ends. DNA for the CDR3: TGTGCCAGCAGCTTAGAGGGAAGGGTCTCCTACGAGCAGTACTTC. Its translation is CASSLEGRVSYEQYF.

The chain has TRBV2 and TRBJ1-1, with D perhaps matching TRBD1 (5 bases). V was trimmed by 4 bases and J by 3 bases, leaving 12 bases between them. The CDR3 runs to 14 residues. Germline CDR1 SNHLY, CDR2 FYNNEI. DNA for the CDR3: TGTGCCAGCAGTGGAGGGACCCTGGACACTGAAGCTTTCTTT. It encodes CASSGGTLDTEAFF.

This rearrangement joins TRBV27 to TRBJ1-1; no clear D gene. V shed 2 bases and J shed 3 bases, with 7 bases lying between them. This CDR3 is 13 amino acids long. The germline V gene has CDR1 MNHEY and CDR2 SMNVEV (reference sequence). This CDR3 is CASSLGGHTEAFF. The DNA of the CDR3 is TGTGCCAGCAGTTTAGGAGGACACACTGAAGCTTTCTTT.

The chain combines TRBV18 with TRBJ2-5, with D maybe TRBD2 (6 bases). The last part of the DNA fits TRBJ2-7 better; the J call may be wrong. Germline CDR1 KGHSH, CDR2 LQKENI. The CDR3 contains 13 residues. CDR3 sequence: CASSQGGEYEQYF. The DNA for the CDR3 is TGTGCCAGCTCACAGGGCGGGGAATACGAGCAGTACTTC.

This clone is a singleton in its sample. As DNA, the CDR3 is TGTGCCAGCAGCTTACTAGGGGACACTGAAGCTTTCTTT. Encoded protein: CASSLLGDTEAFF. The chain combines TRBV7-2 with TRBJ1-1, with a possible D match to TRBD1 (5 bases). V gave up 2 bases and J gave up 3 bases, with 7 bases separating them. Germline V gene sequence: CDR1 SGHTA, CDR2 FQGNSA. The CDR3 length is 13 residues.

The chain joins TRBV21-1 to TRBJ2-7; the table calls TRBD2, which could not be checked here. TRBV21-1 is shown as a pseudogene. The length of the CDR3 is 13 residues. The CDR3 sequence is CASSKAAGGEQYF. Here the CDR3 DNA reads TGTGCCAGCAGCAAAGCTGCGGGTGGTGAGCAGTACTTC.

The CDR3 DNA follows: TGTGCCAGCAGCGTCTTAGGGGCGACCGAAGAGACCCAGTACTTC. It yields the protein CASSVLGATEETQYF. The V call is TRBV9, the J call TRBJ2-5; TRBD1 might be the D (5 bases). The V gene lost 2 bases and the J gene lost 3 bases, with 14 bases spanning the gap. Germline lookup yields CDR1 SGDLS and CDR2 YYNGEE. The CDR3 has 15 residues.

This clone occurred once. The V gene is TRBV29-1, the J gene TRBJ1-1; TRBD1 aligns across 10 bases. With V trimmed by 1 base and J by 3 bases, 11 bases remained unmatched. Germline CDR1 and CDR2: SQVTM and ANQGSEA. This CDR3 comprises 17 residues. The CDR3 nucleotides read TGCAGCGTTGAAGGGGACACACGGACAGGGGGTTACACTGAAGCTTTCTTT. Translated, it gives CSVEGDTRTGGYTEAFF.

This chain uses TRBV15 with TRBJ2-3, with a weak D call TRBD2 (6 bases). Trimming took off 0 bases at V and 2 bases at J, with 21 bases between the two ends. There are 19 residues in the CDR3. Germline-derived CDR1 and CDR2 are LNHNV and YYDKDF (reference sequence). CDR3 sequence (DNA): TGTGCCACCAGCAGAGATCTTCTACCTCCGGAGGGGTCCACAGATACGCAGTATTTT. This translates into CATSRDLLPPEGSTDTQYF.

The genes are TRBV5-1 and TRBJ2-7; D is possibly TRBD1 or TRBD2 (6 bases each). V gave up 4 bases and J gave up 4 bases, with 12 bases separating them. The CDR3 extends over 13 amino acids. The V gene's germline CDR1 is SGHRS and CDR2 YFSETQ. CDR3 sequence reads: CASSPGGGYEQYF. In nucleotides, the CDR3 is TGCGCCAGCAGCCCTGGAGGGGGGTACGAGCAGTACTTC.

The chain employs TRBV29-1 and TRBJ1-5; the D gene is possibly TRBD1 (5 bases). There are 13 residues in the CDR3. The germline V and J ends were trimmed by 4 bases and 3 bases, with 10 bases remaining between them. In germline, CDR1 is SQVTM, CDR2 ANQGSEA. The CDR3, as DNA: TGCAGCGTTGGTGACGGACACAATCAGCCCCAGCATTTT. This sequence encodes CSVGDGHNQPQHF.

CDR3: CASSQDVGTAAKNIQYF. Written as DNA, the CDR3 is TGTGCCAGCAGCCAAGATGTCGGGACCGCTGCCAAAAACATTCAGTACTTC. This chain connects TRBV14 to TRBJ2-4, with D perhaps assigned TRBD1 or TRBD2 (5 bases each). V was cut by 0 bases and J by 1 base, with 13 bases left in between. The CDR3 totals 17 residues. CDR1 is SGHDN and CDR2 is FVKESK in the germline V gene.

This clone was seen just once. This chain joins TRBV5-5 and TRBJ2-3; no reliable D call. Germline V gene sequence: CDR1 SGHKS, CDR2 YYEKEE (reference sequence). The CDR3 consists of 11 residues. Trimming took off 2 bases at V and 4 bases at J, with 2 bases between the two ends. The CDR3 sequence is CASSFPDTQYF. CDR3 DNA sequence: TGTGCCAGCAGCTTCCCAGATACGCAGTATTTT.

The CDR3 reads CASSLVLTGGLLYEQYF. In DNA form, the CDR3 reads TGTGCCAGCAGCTTAGTCCTGACAGGGGGTCTCTTATACGAGCAGTACTTC. The chain uses TRBV7-2 and TRBJ2-7; 9 bases match TRBD1. J gave up 4 bases and V 1 base, and 11 bases lay outside the gene matches. This CDR3 has 17 residues. Germline V gene data show CDR1 as SGHTA and CDR2 as FQGNSA.

The V call is TRBV10-3, the J call TRBJ2-3; TRBD1 might be the D (5 bases). With 9 bases removed from V and 1 base from J, the gap between germline ends came to 8 bases. Looked up from germline, CDR1 is ENHRY and CDR2 is SYGVKD. The CDR3 length is 12 residues. The CDR3 nucleotides read TGTGCCATAGGACACGGCACAGATACGCAGTATTTT. Protein sequence: CAIGHGTDTQYF.

The V and J genes are TRBV4-3 and TRBJ2-1; the match to TRBD1 covers 8 bases. V shed 0 bases and J 2 bases; nucleotides not matched to a gene: 3. The CDR3 covers 16 residues. The germline V gene encodes CDR1 LGHNA and CDR2 YSLEER. DNA of the CDR3: TGCGCCAGCAGCCAAGATCAGGACAGGGCCTACAATGAGCAGTTCTTC. It specifies CASSQDQDRAYNEQFF.

The chain links TRBV7-3 to TRBJ2-3, with D perhaps TRBD1 or TRBD2 (5 bases each). Between the trimmed V and J ends, which lost 0 bases and 8 bases, there was a span of 15 bases. The CDR3 extends over 15 amino acids. Per germline, CDR1 SGHTA and CDR2 FQGTGA. The CDR3 here is CASSLTGTVQGTQYF. The CDR3 DNA follows: TGTGCCAGCAGCTTAACCGGGACGGTGCAGGGTACGCAGTATTTT.

The chain carries TRBV11-2 and TRBJ2-3, with D possibly TRBD2 on 6 matching bases. This CDR3 is built from 15 residues. V was shortened by 1 base and J by 6 bases, with 14 bases between the two germline ends. Germline V lookup: CDR1 SGHAT, CDR2 FQNNGV. The CDR3 region is CASSLGWAGWDTQYF. The CDR3 nucleotides read TGTGCCAGCAGCTTAGGTTGGGCGGGGTGGGATACGCAGTATTTT.

The rearrangement joins TRBV2 to TRBJ1-2; no clear D gene. The V end lost 4 bases, the J end lost 6 bases, and 15 bases lay between the germline ends. The CDR3 is 14 residues long. Germline CDR1 SNHLY, CDR2 FYNNEI. The CDR3, as DNA: TGTGCCAGCAGTGCTCTTGCCACAGAGAATGGCTACACCTTC. This translates into CASSALATENGYTF.

The rearrangement links TRBV21-1 to TRBJ2-6; TRBD1 is the table's D call and was not checked against the DNA. TRBV21-1 is a pseudogene segment. This CDR3 has 16 amino acids. The chain's CDR3 is CASSRVRGVGANVLTF. CDR3 bases: TGTGCCAGCAGCCGAGTCAGGGGCGTTGGGGCCAACGTCCTGACTTTC.